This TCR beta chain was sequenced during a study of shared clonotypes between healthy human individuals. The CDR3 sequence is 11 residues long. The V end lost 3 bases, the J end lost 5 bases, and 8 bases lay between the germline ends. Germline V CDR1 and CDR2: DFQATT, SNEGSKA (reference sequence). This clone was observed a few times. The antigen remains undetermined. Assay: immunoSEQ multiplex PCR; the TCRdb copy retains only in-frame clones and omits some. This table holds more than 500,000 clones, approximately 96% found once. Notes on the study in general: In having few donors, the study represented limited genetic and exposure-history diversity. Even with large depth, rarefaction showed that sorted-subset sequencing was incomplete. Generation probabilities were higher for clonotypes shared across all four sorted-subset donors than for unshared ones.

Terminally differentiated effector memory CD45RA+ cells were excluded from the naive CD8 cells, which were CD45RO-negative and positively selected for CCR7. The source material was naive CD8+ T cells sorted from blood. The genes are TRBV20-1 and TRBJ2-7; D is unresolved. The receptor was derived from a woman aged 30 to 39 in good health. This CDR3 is CSASPSNEQYF. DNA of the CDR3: TGCAGTGCTAGTCCGAGCAACGAGCAGTACTTC.